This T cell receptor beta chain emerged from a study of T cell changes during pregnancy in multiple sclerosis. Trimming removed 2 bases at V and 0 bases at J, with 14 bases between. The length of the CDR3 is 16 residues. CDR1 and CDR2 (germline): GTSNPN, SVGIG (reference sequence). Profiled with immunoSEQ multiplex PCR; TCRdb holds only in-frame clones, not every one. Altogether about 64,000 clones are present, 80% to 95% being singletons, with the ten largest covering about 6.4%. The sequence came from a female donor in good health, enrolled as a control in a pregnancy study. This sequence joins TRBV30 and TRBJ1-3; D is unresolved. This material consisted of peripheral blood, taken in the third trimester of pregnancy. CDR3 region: CAWSRTGSHSGNTIYF. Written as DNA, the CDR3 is TGTGCCTGGAGTCGGACTGGCAGCCACTCTGGAAACACCATATATTTT.